The 5 T cell receptor beta chains below all came from one sample that was sequenced in a study of blood T cell repertoires in COVID-19. Some clones are missing from TCRdb's copy, which holds only in-frame ones; the method was immunoSEQ multiplex PCR. The data show some 250,000 clones, just under 90% seen once. The specimen was PBMCs or T cells enriched from blood (not recorded which). These receptors came from a woman between 25 and 40 years old with acute COVID-19.

This chain uses TRBV3-1 (or the pseudogene TRBV3-2) with TRBJ1-1, with D tentatively TRBD1 (6 bases). The CDR3 runs to 16 residues. Germline V CDR1 and CDR2: LGHDT, YNNKEL (reference sequence). V was shortened by 0 bases and J by 4 bases, with 15 bases between the two germline ends. The CDR3 region is CASSQDRGQGSTEAFF. DNA for the CDR3: TGTGCCAGCAGCCAAGATCGGGGCCAGGGGTCCACTGAAGCTTTCTTT.

The V and J genes are TRBV11-2 and TRBJ2-3, with a weak D call TRBD1 (5 bases). The CDR3 contains 13 residues. The germline gives CDR1 SGHAT, CDR2 FQNNGV. V was trimmed by 5 bases and J by 2 bases, leaving 8 bases between them. CDR3 loop: CASSRQNTDTQYF. CDR3 coding DNA: TGTGCCAGCAGCAGACAGAACACAGATACGCAGTATTTT. The full variable domain, completed using reference TRBV11-2 and TRBJ2-3, is EAGVAQSPRYKIIEKRQSVAFWCNPISGHATLYWYQQILGQGPKLLIQFQNNGVVDDSQLPKDRFSAERLKGVDSTLKIQPAKLEDSAVYLCASSRQNTDTQYFGPGTRLTVL.

The sample holds one count of this clone. CDR3 sequence (DNA): TGTGCCAGCAGCCCCTTTAGGGGACTAAAAAATTCACCCCTCCACTTT. This gives the protein CASSPFRGLKNSPLHF. The chain employs TRBV7-9 and TRBJ1-6; a weak D match, TRBD1 (5 bases). The CDR3 totals 16 residues. V was cut by 5 bases and J by 7 bases, with 18 bases left in between. Per germline, CDR1 SEHNR and CDR2 FQNEAQ (reference sequence). Full variable domain (missing parts from reference TRBV7-9 and TRBJ1-6): DTGVSQNPRHKITKRGQNVTFRCDPISEHNRLYWYRQTLGQGPEFLTYFQNEAQLEKSRLLSDRFSAERPKGSFSTLEIQRTEQGDSAMYLCASSPFRGLKNSPLHFGNGTRLTVT.

The chain combines TRBV3-1 (or the pseudogene TRBV3-2) with TRBJ1-1, with D perhaps matching TRBD1 (5 bases). In germline, CDR1 is LGHDT, CDR2 YNNKEL (reference sequence). This CDR3 is built from 13 residues. Trimming cost V 7 bases and J 4 bases, with 13 bases left between them. The CDR3 loop reads CASNGGERTEAFF. In DNA, the CDR3 is TGTGCCAGCAACGGGGGGGAACGCACTGAAGCTTTCTTT.

The count of this clone is one. V usage is TRBV7-2 and J usage is TRBJ2-1, with 13 bases fitting TRBD2. Germline-derived CDR1 and CDR2 are SGHTA and FQGNSA. The V segment lost 4 bases and the J segment 8 bases; nucleotides outside the gene matches: 8. The CDR3 contains 16 residues. CDR3 sequence (DNA): TGTGCCAGCAGCTCTGGGACTAGCGGGGCGAGGCATGAGCAGTTCTTC. Translating gives CASSSGTSGARHEQFF.